The 18 T cell receptor beta chains below come from one sample, sequenced in a study of T cell responses to AZD1222 COVID-19 vaccine. The assay was immunoSEQ multiplex PCR, and TCRdb's table has in-frame clones only and misses some. The sample consists of some 140,000 clones, approximately 90% of them appearing once. This specimen was peripheral blood, taken on day 0 of AZD1222 vaccination. The source is an adult in good health.

The chain couples TRBV7-3 to TRBJ1-3; D call uncertain. This CDR3 is 16 amino acids long. V lost 2 bases, J lost 0 bases, and 11 bases lay in between. From germline, CDR1 is SGHTA and CDR2 FQGTGA. The CDR3 DNA reads TGTGCCAGCAGCTTAGGAGGCCCTCACTCTGGAAACACCATATATTTT. It codes for CASSLGGPHSGNTIYF.

The V gene is TRBV5-4, the J gene TRBJ2-7; TRBD1 agrees at 12 bases. Looked up from germline, CDR1 is SGHNT and CDR2 is YYREEE (reference sequence). V lost 2 bases, J lost 6 bases, and 3 bases stayed unmatched. The CDR3 runs 14 residues. DNA for the CDR3: TGTGCCAGCAGCTTCCGGGACAGGGGGCCCGAGCAGTACTTC. Translating gives CASSFRDRGPEQYF.

This clone came up once. The V and J genes are TRBV7-9 and TRBJ2-1; D tentatively reads TRBD1 or TRBD2 (5 bases each). Germline V gene sequence: CDR1 SEHNR, CDR2 FQNEAQ (reference sequence). This CDR3 spans 11 amino acids. V was pared by 4 bases and J by 9 bases, with 7 bases between. The CDR3 DNA sequence: TGTGCCAGCAGCTCGAGGGGTGAGCAGTTCTTC. The encoded protein is CASSSRGEQFF.

The V call is TRBV21-1, the J call TRBJ2-4; TRBD2, as called in the table, went unchecked against the DNA. TRBV21-1 is assigned pseudogene status. This CDR3 contains 14 residues. This CDR3 is CASSRRGPKNIQYF. The CDR3 nucleotides are TGTGCCAGCAGCAGGCGGGGACCTAAAAACATTCAGTACTTC.

The chain employs TRBV11-2 and TRBJ2-7; D might be TRBD1 (7 bases). V dropped 4 bases and J dropped 3 bases, with 16 bases sitting between them. The CDR3 consists of 15 residues. Germline V lookup: CDR1 SGHAT, CDR2 FQNNGV. The CDR3 loop reads CASSSQGGEFYEQYF. CDR3 coding DNA: TGTGCCAGCAGCTCGCAGGGGGGAGAGTTCTACGAGCAGTACTTC.

The J gene is TRBJ2-3, the V gene TRBV11-3; D call uncertain. The CDR3 spans 12 residues. Per germline, CDR1 SGHNT and CDR2 YENEEA. The germline V and J ends were trimmed by 5 bases and 6 bases, with 9 bases remaining between them. The CDR3 loop is CASSPISDTQYF. The CDR3 nucleotides read TGTGCCAGCAGCCCAATTTCGGATACGCAGTATTTT.

This sequence joins TRBV5-1 and TRBJ1-1; D is undetermined. The CDR3 is made up of 15 amino acids. Germline values: CDR1 SGHRS, CDR2 YFSETQ. Trimming pared 0 bases from V and 0 bases from J, leaving 9 bases between. In DNA form, the CDR3 reads TGCGCCAGCAGCTTGGCGCACGGATTGAACACTGAAGCTTTCTTT. It is translated as CASSLAHGLNTEAFF. The whole variable domain, filled in from reference TRBV5-1 and TRBJ1-1, reads KAGVTQTPRYLIKTRGQQVTLSCSPISGHRSVSWYQQTPGQGLQFLFEYFSETQRNKGNFPGRFSGRQFSNSRSEMNVSTLELGDSALYLCASSLAHGLNTEAFFGQGTRLTVV.

This sequence joins TRBV20-1 and TRBJ2-1; 8 bases agree with TRBD2. This CDR3 region has 13 residues. CDR1 and CDR2 (germline): DFQATT, SNEGSKA (reference sequence). Trimming cost V 3 bases and J 5 bases; bases outside gene matches: 3. The CDR3 reads CSASWRGDNEQFF. The CDR3 DNA reads TGCAGTGCTAGTTGGCGGGGGGACAATGAGCAGTTCTTC.

The V call is TRBV2, the J call TRBJ2-1; D uncertain. The CDR3 spans 14 residues. The V gene lost 4 bases and the J gene lost 3 bases, with 10 bases spanning the gap. Looked up from germline, CDR1 is SNHLY and CDR2 is FYNNEI. CDR3 bases: TGTGCCAGCAGTGGAGGTAATCGCTACAATGAGCAGTTCTTC. It yields the protein CASSGGNRYNEQFF.

V is TRBV7-3 and J is TRBJ2-7; D is perhaps TRBD1 or TRBD2 (6 bases each). Trimming cost V 7 bases and J 6 bases, with 25 bases left between them. CDR3 length: 16 residues. Germline V gene data show CDR1 as SGHTA and CDR2 as FQGTGA. CDR3: CASTSYRAGRKGEQYF. CDR3 sequence (DNA): TGTGCCAGCACCTCATACAGGGCGGGAAGAAAGGGCGAGCAGTACTTC.

The chain recombines TRBV12-3 or TRBV12-4 with TRBJ1-1; the D gene is possibly TRBD1 (5 bases). The germline V and J ends were trimmed by 6 bases and 7 bases, with 6 bases remaining between them. The length of the CDR3 is 10 residues. Here the CDR3 DNA reads TGTGCCAGCAGGGGGGGTGAAGCTTTCTTT. It codes for CASRGGEAFF.

This chain joins TRBV30 and TRBJ1-5; D is unclear. CDR1 and CDR2 (germline): GTSNPN, SVGIG (reference sequence). Trimming removed 2 bases at V and 4 bases at J, with 12 bases between. The CDR3 length is 14 residues. CDR3 DNA sequence: TGTGCCTGGAGTCCTCCGGCGGGGAATCAGCCCCAGCATTTT. It codes for CAWSPPAGNQPQHF.

The J gene is TRBJ2-5, the V gene TRBV7-9, with no clear D. The CDR3 has 14 residues. The germline V and J ends were trimmed by 5 bases and 3 bases, with 13 bases remaining between them. Germline V lookup: CDR1 SEHNR, CDR2 FQNEAQ (reference sequence). CDR3 in amino acids: CASSPETPEETQYF. In DNA form, the CDR3 reads TGTGCCAGCAGCCCCGAAACCCCAGAAGAGACCCAGTACTTC.

The chain joins TRBV29-1 to TRBJ2-1; weak D call: TRBD2 (5 bases). Trimming stripped 3 bases from V and 9 bases from J, with 12 bases between. The length of the CDR3 is 12 residues. CDR1 and CDR2 (germline): SQVTM, ANQGSEA. The CDR3 protein is CSVDSSSSEQFF. In DNA, the CDR3 is TGCAGCGTTGACTCCTCTAGCTCTGAGCAGTTCTTC.

The chain recombines TRBV21-1 with TRBJ2-4. TRBV21-1 is classified as a pseudogene. The CDR3 loop spans 16 amino acids. The CDR3 here is CASSQRSVVHKNIQYF. The CDR3 DNA sequence: TGTGCCAGCAGCCAAAGATCGGTGGTACACAAAAACATTCAGTACTTC.

The chain uses TRBV11-3 and TRBJ2-7, with TRBD1 as a possible D gene (5 bases). V gave up 1 base and J gave up 2 bases, with 15 bases separating them. This CDR3 is built from 16 residues. Per germline, CDR1 SGHNT and CDR2 YENEEA. The CDR3 reads CASSLGGAGNTYEQYF. The CDR3 region has the DNA TGTGCCAGCAGCTTAGGTGGGGCAGGAAATACCTACGAGCAGTACTTC.

The CDR3 nucleotides are TGTGCCAGCAGCTTCTCGCTAGGGGGGGATGAGCAGTTCTTC. It specifies CASSFSLGGDEQFF. The V and J genes are TRBV7-9 and TRBJ2-1, with a tentative D call TRBD2 (7 bases). Trimming took 3 bases from V and 8 from J, leaving 14 bases between them. This CDR3 is built from 14 residues. Germline values: CDR1 SEHNR, CDR2 FQNEAQ (reference sequence).

CDR3: CASSRGAGDTQYF. CDR3 nucleotide sequence: TGTGCCAGCAGTCGAGGGGCGGGAGATACGCAGTATTTT. V is TRBV2 and J is TRBJ2-3, with D perhaps being TRBD1 or TRBD2 (5 bases each). V gave up 5 bases and J gave up 5 bases, with 11 bases separating them. Germline CDR1 reads SNHLY; CDR2 reads FYNNEI. CDR3 length: 13 amino acids.